The following is a T cell receptor beta chain sequence with its context. The data were obtained in a study of T cell repertoires in ileal Crohn's disease. Overall study: Patients had a median approximately 7.2-year disease duration, and less than 40% were active smokers. About half received postoperative treatment, roughly twelve with thiopurines and 15 to 20 anti-TNF.

The CDR3 consists of 13 residues. V lost 1 base, J lost 9 bases, and 13 bases lay in between. CDR1 and CDR2 (germline): SGHTA, FQGNSA. Generated by immunoSEQ multiplex PCR, the TCRdb table keeps only in-frame clones and is missing some. The table lists over 5,000 clones, more than 75% of them singletons, with more than 13% in the top ten. What was sequenced was ileal tissue. The TCR comes from an adult with Crohn's disease. The chain is built from TRBV7-2 and TRBJ2-7; D is perhaps TRBD2 (5 bases). The CDR3 nucleotides read TGTGCCAGCAGCTTAGACGCCGCCGGAGGGCAGTACTTC. Protein sequence: CASSLDAAGGQYF.